This T cell receptor (beta chain) is drawn from a study of blood T cell repertoires in COVID-19. Study at large: Samples of COVID-19 (acute and convalescent) were obtained from the United States, Italy and Spain. From T cells, B-cell-depleted T cells, or PBMCs came the material, which was cDNA or gDNA.

The CDR3 runs to 13 residues. Per the germline V gene, CDR1 is SEHNR and CDR2 is FQNEAQ (reference sequence). Between the trimmed V and J ends, which lost 1 base and 4 bases, there was a span of 5 bases. TCRdb's copy holds only in-frame clones and misses some; the assay was immunoSEQ multiplex PCR. This sample has around 480,000 clones, with around 90% found just once. Participants' reported clinical history set cohort assignment. Two negative PCRs, clearance, or symptom resolution were required of recovered Cohort 3 donors. The receptor was derived from a woman between 18 and 29 years old who had recovered from COVID-19. The sample consisted of PBMCs or T cells enriched from blood (not recorded which). The chain carries TRBV7-9 and TRBJ2-1; D uncertain. CDR3 nucleotides: TGTGCCAGCAGCTTAGGGCGGTACAATGAGCAGTTCTTC. Translation: CASSLGRYNEQFF.